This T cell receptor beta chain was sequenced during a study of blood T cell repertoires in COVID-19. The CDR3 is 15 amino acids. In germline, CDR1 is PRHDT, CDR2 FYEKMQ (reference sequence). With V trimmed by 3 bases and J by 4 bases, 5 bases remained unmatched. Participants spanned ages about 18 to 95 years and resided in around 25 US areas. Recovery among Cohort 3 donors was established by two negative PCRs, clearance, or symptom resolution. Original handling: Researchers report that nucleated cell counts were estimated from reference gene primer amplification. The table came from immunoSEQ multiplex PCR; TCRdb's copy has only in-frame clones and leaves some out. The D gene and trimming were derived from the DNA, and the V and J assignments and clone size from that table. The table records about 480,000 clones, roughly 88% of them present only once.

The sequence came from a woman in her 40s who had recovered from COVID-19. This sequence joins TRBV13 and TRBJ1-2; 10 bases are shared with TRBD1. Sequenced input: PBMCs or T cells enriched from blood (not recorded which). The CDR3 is CASSFKTGGIYGYTF. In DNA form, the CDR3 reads TGTGCCAGCAGCTTCAAGACAGGGGGCATCTATGGCTACACCTTC.